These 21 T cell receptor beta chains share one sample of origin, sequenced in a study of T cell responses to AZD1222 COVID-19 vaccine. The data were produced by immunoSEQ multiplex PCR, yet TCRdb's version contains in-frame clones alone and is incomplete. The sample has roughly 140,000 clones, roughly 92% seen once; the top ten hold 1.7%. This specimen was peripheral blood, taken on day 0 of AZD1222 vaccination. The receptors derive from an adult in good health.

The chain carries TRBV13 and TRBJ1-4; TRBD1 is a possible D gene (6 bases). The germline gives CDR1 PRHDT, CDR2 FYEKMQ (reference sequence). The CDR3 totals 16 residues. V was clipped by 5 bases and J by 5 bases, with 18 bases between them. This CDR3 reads CASSQKGGPQNEKLFF. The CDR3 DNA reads TGTGCCAGCAGCCAGAAGGGGGGACCACAAAATGAAAAACTGTTTTTT.

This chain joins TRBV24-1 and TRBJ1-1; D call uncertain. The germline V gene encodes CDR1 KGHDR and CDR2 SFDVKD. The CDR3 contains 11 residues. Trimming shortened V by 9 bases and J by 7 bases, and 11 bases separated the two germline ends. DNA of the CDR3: TGTGCCACCCCGCTGTGGGTTGAAGCTTTCTTT. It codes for CATPLWVEAFF.

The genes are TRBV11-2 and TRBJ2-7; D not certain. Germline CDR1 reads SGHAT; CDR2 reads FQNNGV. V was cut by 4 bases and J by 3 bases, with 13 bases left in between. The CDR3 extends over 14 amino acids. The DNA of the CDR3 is TGTGCCAGCAGCTCCGGACCGAATGTCTACGAGCAGTACTTC. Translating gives CASSSGPNVYEQYF.

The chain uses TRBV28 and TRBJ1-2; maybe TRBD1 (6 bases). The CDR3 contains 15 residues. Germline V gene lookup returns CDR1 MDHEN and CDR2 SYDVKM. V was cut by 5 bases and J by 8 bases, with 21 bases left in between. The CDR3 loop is CASSLGVGALKGYTF. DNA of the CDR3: TGTGCCAGCAGTCTGGGGGTGGGGGCGCTTAAAGGCTACACCTTC.

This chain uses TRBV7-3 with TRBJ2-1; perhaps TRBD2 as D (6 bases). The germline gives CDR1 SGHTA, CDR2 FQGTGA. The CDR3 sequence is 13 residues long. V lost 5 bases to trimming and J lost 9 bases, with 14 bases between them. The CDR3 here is CASSDNGGREQFF. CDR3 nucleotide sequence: TGTGCCAGCAGCGACAATGGAGGGCGTGAGCAGTTCTTC.

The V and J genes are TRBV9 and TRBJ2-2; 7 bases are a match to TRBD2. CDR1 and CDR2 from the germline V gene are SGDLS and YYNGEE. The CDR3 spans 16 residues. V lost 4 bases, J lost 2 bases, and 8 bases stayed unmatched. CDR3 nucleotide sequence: TGTGCCAGCAGCATCAACCCGGGACTAAACACCGGGGAGCTGTTTTTT. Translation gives CASSINPGLNTGELFF.

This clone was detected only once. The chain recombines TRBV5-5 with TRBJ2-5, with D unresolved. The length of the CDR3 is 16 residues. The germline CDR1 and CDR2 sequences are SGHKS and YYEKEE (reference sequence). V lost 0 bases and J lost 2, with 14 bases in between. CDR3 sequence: CASSLVSRGPQETQYF. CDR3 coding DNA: TGTGCCAGCAGCTTGGTTAGTAGAGGACCACAAGAGACCCAGTACTTC.

The CDR3 coding sequence is TGTGCCAGCAGCTTGCTGCGAGCAACTAATGAAAAACTGTTTTTT. Residues: CASSLLRATNEKLFF. The chain has TRBV7-6 and TRBJ1-4; D call uncertain. Per germline, CDR1 SGHVS and CDR2 FNYEAQ. Trimming removed 3 bases from V and 0 bases from J, with 8 bases in between. The CDR3 runs to 15 residues.

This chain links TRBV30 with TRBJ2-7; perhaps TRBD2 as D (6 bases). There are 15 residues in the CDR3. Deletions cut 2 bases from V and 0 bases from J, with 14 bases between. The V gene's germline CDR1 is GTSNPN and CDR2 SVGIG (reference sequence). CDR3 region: CAWSLLARRSYEQYF. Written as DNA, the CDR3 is TGTGCCTGGAGTCTGCTAGCGCGACGCTCCTACGAGCAGTACTTC. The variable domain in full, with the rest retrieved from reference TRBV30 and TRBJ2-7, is SQTIHQWPATLVQPVGSPLSLECTVEGTSNPNLYWYRQAAGRGLQLLFYSVGIGQISSEVPQNLSASRPQDRQFILSSKKLLLSDSGFYLCAWSLLARRSYEQYFGPGTRLTVT.

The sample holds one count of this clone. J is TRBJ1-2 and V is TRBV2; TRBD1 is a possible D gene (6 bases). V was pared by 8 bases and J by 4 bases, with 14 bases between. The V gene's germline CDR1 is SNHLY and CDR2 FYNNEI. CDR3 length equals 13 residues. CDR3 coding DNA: TGTGCCAGCGCGCAGGGGATCCCCTATGGCTACACCTTC. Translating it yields CASAQGIPYGYTF. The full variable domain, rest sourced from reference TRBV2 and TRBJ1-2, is EPEVTQTPSHQVTQMGQEVILRCVPISNHLYFYWYRQILGQKVEFLVSFYNNEISEKSEIFDDQFSVERPDGSNFTLKIRSTKLEDSAMYFCASAQGIPYGYTFGSGTRLTVV.

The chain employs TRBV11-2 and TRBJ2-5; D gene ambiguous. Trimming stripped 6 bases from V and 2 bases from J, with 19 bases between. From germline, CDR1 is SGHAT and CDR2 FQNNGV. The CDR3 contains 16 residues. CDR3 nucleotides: TGTGCCAGCAGTCCCCGTGAAAGACGCCCACAAGAGACCCAGTACTTC. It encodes CASSPRERRPQETQYF. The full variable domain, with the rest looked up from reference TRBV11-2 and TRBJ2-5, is EAGVAQSPRYKIIEKRQSVAFWCNPISGHATLYWYQQILGQGPKLLIQFQNNGVVDDSQLPKDRFSAERLKGVDSTLKIQPAKLEDSAVYLCASSPRERRPQETQYFGPGTRLLVL.

Written as DNA, the CDR3 is TGTGCCAGCAGCCCGTACATTGCGCGCTACACCTTC. Translating it yields CASSPYIARYTF. The chain joins TRBV7-9 to TRBJ1-2; D is unclear. This CDR3 spans 12 amino acids. CDR1 is SEHNR and CDR2 is FQNEAQ in the germline V gene (reference sequence). Trimming stripped 5 bases from V and 9 bases from J, with 13 bases between.

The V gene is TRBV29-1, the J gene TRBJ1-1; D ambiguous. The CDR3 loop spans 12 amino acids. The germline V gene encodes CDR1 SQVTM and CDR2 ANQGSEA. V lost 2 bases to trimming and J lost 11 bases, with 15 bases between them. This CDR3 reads CSVETRNFGAFF. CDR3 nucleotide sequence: TGCAGCGTTGAAACCCGGAACTTCGGGGCTTTCTTT. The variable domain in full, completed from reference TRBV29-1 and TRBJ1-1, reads SAVISQKPSRDICQRGTSLTIQCQVDSQVTMMFWYRQQPGQSLTLIATANQGSEATYESGFVIDKFPISRPNLTFSTLTVSNMSPEDSSIYLCSVETRNFGAFFGQGTRLTVV.

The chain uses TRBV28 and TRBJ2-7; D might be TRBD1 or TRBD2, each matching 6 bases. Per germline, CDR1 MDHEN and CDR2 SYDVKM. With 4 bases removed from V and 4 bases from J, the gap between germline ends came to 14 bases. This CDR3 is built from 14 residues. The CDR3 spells CASSSPRGRYEQYF. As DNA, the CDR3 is TGTGCCAGCAGTTCTCCCCGGGGGCGGTACGAGCAGTACTTC.

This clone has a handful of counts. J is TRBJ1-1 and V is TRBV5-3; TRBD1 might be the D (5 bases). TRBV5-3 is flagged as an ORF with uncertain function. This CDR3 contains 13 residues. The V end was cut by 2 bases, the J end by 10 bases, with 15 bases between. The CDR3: CARSFLPGTRAFF. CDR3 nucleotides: TGTGCCAGAAGCTTTCTCCCCGGGACGCGAGCTTTCTTT.

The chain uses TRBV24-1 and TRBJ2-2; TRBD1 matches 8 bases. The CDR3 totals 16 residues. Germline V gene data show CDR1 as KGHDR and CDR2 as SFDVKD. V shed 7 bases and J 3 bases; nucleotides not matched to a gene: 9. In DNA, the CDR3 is TGTGCCACCAGCTTAGCTGGACAGGGTTACACCGGGGAGCTGTTTTTT. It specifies CATSLAGQGYTGELFF.

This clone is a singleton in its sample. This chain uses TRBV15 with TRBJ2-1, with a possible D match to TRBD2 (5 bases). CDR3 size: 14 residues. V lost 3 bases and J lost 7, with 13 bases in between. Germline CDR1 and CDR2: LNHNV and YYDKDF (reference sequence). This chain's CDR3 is CATSRLLLANEQFF. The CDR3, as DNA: TGTGCCACCAGCAGGCTCCTTCTAGCTAATGAGCAGTTCTTC.

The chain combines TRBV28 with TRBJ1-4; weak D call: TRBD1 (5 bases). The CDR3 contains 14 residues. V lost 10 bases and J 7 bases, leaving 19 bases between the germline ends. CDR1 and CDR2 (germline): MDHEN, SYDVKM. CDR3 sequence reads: CATNQGILREKLFF. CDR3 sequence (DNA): TGTGCCACCAACCAGGGTATCCTACGTGAAAAACTGTTTTTT.

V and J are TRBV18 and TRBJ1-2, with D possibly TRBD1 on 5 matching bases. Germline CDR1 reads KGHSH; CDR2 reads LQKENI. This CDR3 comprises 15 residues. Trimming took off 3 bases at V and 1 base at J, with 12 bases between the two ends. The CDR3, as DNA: TGTGCCAGCTCACCGCAAGGGACTGTTAACTATGGCTACACCTTC. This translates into CASSPQGTVNYGYTF.

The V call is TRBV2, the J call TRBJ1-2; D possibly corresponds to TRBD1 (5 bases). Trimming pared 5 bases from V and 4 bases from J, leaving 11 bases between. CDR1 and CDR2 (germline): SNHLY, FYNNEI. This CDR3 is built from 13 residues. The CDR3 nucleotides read TGTGCCAGCAGTCTCGAGGGGCTCTATGGCTACACCTTC. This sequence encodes CASSLEGLYGYTF.

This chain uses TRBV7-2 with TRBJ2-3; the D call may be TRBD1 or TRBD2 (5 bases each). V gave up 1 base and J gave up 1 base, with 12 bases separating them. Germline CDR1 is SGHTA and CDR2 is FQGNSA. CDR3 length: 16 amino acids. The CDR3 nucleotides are TGTGCCAGCAGCTTAGGGGGTCGAGGGGGCACAGATACGCAGTATTTT. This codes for CASSLGGRGGTDTQYF.